The rows below give T cell receptor beta chains drawn from one sample of a study of blood T cell repertoires in COVID-19. Clones were sequenced by immunoSEQ multiplex PCR, and TCRdb holds only the in-frame ones, with some missing. The data show about 85,000 clones, 84% seen once. Sequenced input: peripheral blood. Receptor source: a human donor in a cohort sampled during active COVID-19. CDR3s include the opening cysteine and the closing phenylalanine or tryptophan. The order of the fields is J gene, V gene, CDR3 protein.

TRBJ2-7 | TRBV7-9 | CASSLLGTGVEEQYF
TRBJ2-7 | TRBV2 | CASSEAAGQGYEQYF
TRBJ2-7 | TRBV9 | CASSVGQGAQGEQYF
TRBJ1-1 | TRBV7-3 | CASSLVDSKNTEAFF
TRBJ2-1 | TRBV3-1/TRBV3-2 | CASSLAVRQGPYNEQFF
TRBJ1-2 | TRBV18 | CASSPSSLPSYGYTF
TRBJ1-1 | TRBV2 | CASIFGQGAGSTEAFF
TRBJ2-7 | TRBV29-1 | CSVGGVAGIYEQYF
TRBJ2-3 | TRBV2 | CASSEDQGGPDTQYF
TRBJ1-1 | TRBV5-6 | CASSSYGTPGTEAFF
TRBJ1-5 | TRBV7-8 | CASSLERTENQPQHF
TRBJ2-5 | TRBV7-2 | CASSSGTTETQYF
TRBJ1-1 | TRBV18 | CASSPPGRLNTEAFF
TRBJ2-7 | TRBV19 | CASSAGKAEQYF
TRBJ2-1 | TRBV11-1 | CASRLTGTLKQFF
TRBJ1-2 | TRBV30 | CATRQGTEYGYTF
TRBJ2-2 | TRBV6-5 | CATRSWGTNTGELFF
TRBJ1-2 | TRBV7-2 | CASSFRGGQGVGYGYTF
TRBJ1-6 | TRBV5-1 | CASSLIGVRGSYNSPLHF
TRBJ2-1 | TRBV19 | CASSIYARGPGNEQFF
TRBJ2-4 | TRBV5-1 | CASSFRGQQKKNIQYF
TRBJ1-6 | TRBV9 | CASSVGDSWDRDNSPLHF
TRBJ1-2 | TRBV29-1 | CSVEGEPKGGGTNYGYTF
TRBJ1-5 | TRBV19 | CASRYSDSYNQPQHF
TRBJ1-5 | TRBV19 | CASSIGYTSQPQHF
TRBJ1-3 | TRBV3-1/TRBV3-2 | CASSQSGQGSSGNTIYF
TRBJ1-1 | TRBV7-6 | CASSVREGNTEAFF
TRBJ2-1 | TRBV19 | CASSPYSYNEQFF
TRBJ2-6 | TRBV12-5 | CASGLVLGQGAVGANVLTF
TRBJ2-3 | TRBV7-8 | CASSLEDELAVTDTQYF
TRBJ2-2 | TRBV19 | CAIEGGTGELFF
TRBJ1-2 | TRBV3-1/TRBV3-2 | CASRTLGDDYGYTF
TRBJ2-3 | TRBV7-6 | CASSNRGHSDTDTQYF
TRBJ2-3 | TRBV7-3 | CASSLSPSGGATDTQYF
TRBJ1-5 | TRBV27 | CASSFRGNQPQHF